This T cell receptor beta chain was observed in a study of cytomegalovirus exposure and HLA in healthy donors. Remarks on this clone: Antigen unknown.

Assay: immunoSEQ multiplex PCR; the TCRdb copy retains only in-frame clones and omits some. This table has 250,000 to 400,000 clones, over 75% appearing once. General observations from the study: In vitro testing confirmed a few CMV-associated chains as specific for CMV antigens.

This CDR3 comprises 15 residues. Trimming took 0 bases from V and 8 from J; bases not matched to a gene: 7. CDR1 and CDR2 from the germline V gene are SGHDT and YYEEEE. The chain uses TRBV5-6 and TRBJ1-4, with TRBD1 identical over 7 bases. This clonotype originated in a young man in good health and CMV-seronegative. Source material: PBMCs. CDR3 sequence (DNA): TGTGCCAGCAGCTTGGCACAGGGGAAAAAAGAAAAACTGTTTTTT. Its translation: CASSLAQGKKEKLFF.